The 20 T cell receptor beta chains reported below all come from one sample, sequenced in a study of OX40 agonist ivuxolimab in advanced cancers. Clones were read by immunoSEQ multiplex PCR, and TCRdb kept only the in-frame ones, dropping some. The data hold approximately 31,000 clones, with approximately 90% observed a single time. The sequencing used CD4+ or CD8+ T cells sorted from blood, collected in a trial of the OX40 agonist ivuxolimab. These receptors all stem from an adult with an advanced solid tumor such as melanoma, head and neck, liver or kidney cancer.

The V call is TRBV6-5, the J call TRBJ2-7; perhaps D is TRBD1 or TRBD2 (5 bases each). The CDR3 consists of 14 residues. The V gene lost 6 bases and the J gene lost 2 bases, with 14 bases spanning the gap. Germline V lookup: CDR1 MNHEY, CDR2 SVGAGI. CDR3 residues: CASRPRVGAYEQYF. CDR3 bases: TGTGCCAGCAGGCCCCGGGTGGGGGCCTACGAGCAGTACTTC.

A single count supports this clone. The J gene is TRBJ1-5, the V gene TRBV5-8; D gene uncertain. V gave up 3 bases and J gave up 5 bases, with 12 bases separating them. CDR3 size: 14 residues. Germline CDR1 SGHTS, CDR2 YDEGEE. CDR3 sequence reads: CASSSGQWYQPQHF. The DNA for the CDR3 is TGTGCCAGCAGCTCTGGCCAATGGTATCAGCCCCAGCATTTT.

By share, this clone counts as medium-sized. The DNA of the CDR3 is TGTGCCAGCAGCCCCCCGGGGACCCCCTATGGCTACACCTTC. This translates into CASSPPGTPYGYTF. The genes are TRBV5-4 and TRBJ1-2, with a weak D call TRBD1 (5 bases). CDR3 size: 14 residues. V was clipped by 4 bases and J by 4 bases, with 14 bases between them. Germline V gene data show CDR1 as SGHNT and CDR2 as YYREEE (reference sequence).

The rearrangement joins TRBV7-8 to TRBJ2-7; D unresolved. The CDR3 spans 15 residues. Deletions cut 4 bases from V and 5 bases from J, with 18 bases between. Germline CDR1 SGHVS, CDR2 FQNEAQ. The CDR3: CASSSYLGSTDEQYF. The CDR3 DNA reads TGTGCCAGCAGCTCCTACTTGGGCTCTACGGACGAGCAGTACTTC.

This clone was counted between two and nine times. The rearrangement joins TRBV28 to TRBJ1-1; D remains unclear. CDR1 and CDR2 from the germline V gene are MDHEN and SYDVKM. CDR3 length: 11 amino acids. Trimming took 7 bases from V and 8 from J, leaving 11 bases between them. The CDR3 loop is CASKFEGEAFF. The CDR3 nucleotides are TGTGCCAGCAAATTCGAGGGAGAAGCTTTCTTT.

V usage is TRBV7-8 and J usage is TRBJ1-1, with 8 positions matching TRBD1. Looked up from germline, CDR1 is SGHVS and CDR2 is FQNEAQ. There are 14 residues in the CDR3. Trimming removed 5 bases from V and 7 bases from J; junction bases left unmatched: 9. The CDR3 coding sequence is TGTGCCAGCAGCCCACCGACAGGGGTTTTTGAAGCTTTCTTT. Amino acid sequence: CASSPPTGVFEAFF.

V is TRBV25-1 and J is TRBJ2-2, with D unclear. CDR1 is MGHDK, CDR2 SYGVNS, per germline. Trimming left V 5 bases short and J 3 bases short, with 13 bases between. CDR3 length: 15 amino acids. As DNA, the CDR3 is TGTGCCAGCAGTCAACCGGGTGGGGACACCGGGGAGCTGTTTTTT. Its protein product is CASSQPGGDTGELFF.

This chain uses TRBV5-8 with TRBJ2-7; weak D call: TRBD2 (6 bases). This CDR3 is 16 amino acids long. The V end was cut by 4 bases, the J end by 5 bases, with 22 bases between. CDR1 SGHTS and CDR2 YDEGEE come from the germline V gene. CDR3 region: CASSALPGLILHEQYF. The CDR3 DNA reads as TGTGCCAGCAGCGCCCTCCCCGGACTAATCCTCCACGAGCAGTACTTC.

This clone was counted a single time. V gene TRBV28 combines with J gene TRBJ2-7, with 7 bases aligning to TRBD1. Germline V gene lookup returns CDR1 MDHEN and CDR2 SYDVKM. The V segment lost 5 bases and the J segment 2 bases; nucleotides outside the gene matches: 12. CDR3 length: 16 amino acids. The CDR3 reads CASSEGAGTVAYEQYF. The CDR3, as DNA: TGTGCCAGCAGTGAGGGCGCCGGGACAGTGGCCTACGAGCAGTACTTC.

This chain links TRBV4-1 with TRBJ2-1; perhaps TRBD2 as D (6 bases). V gave up 0 bases and J gave up 2 bases, with 14 bases separating them. Per the germline V gene, CDR1 is MGHRA and CDR2 is YSYEKL. CDR3 size: 17 residues. The CDR3 spells CASSQDGSGPAYNEQFF. CDR3 coding DNA: TGCGCCAGCAGCCAAGATGGTAGCGGCCCGGCCTACAATGAGCAGTTCTTC.

The chain recombines TRBV6-1 with TRBJ1-5; tentatively, D is TRBD1 (5 bases). CDR1 is MNHNS and CDR2 is SASEGT in the germline V gene. Trimming took off 0 bases at V and 6 bases at J, with 9 bases between the two ends. This CDR3 has 14 residues. The CDR3 spells CASSEAGTSQPQHF. The CDR3 bases are TGTGCCAGCAGTGAAGCTGGGACGAGTCAGCCCCAGCATTTT.

The chain couples TRBV28 to TRBJ1-1; no clear D gene. With 5 bases removed from V and 3 bases from J, the gap between germline ends came to 10 bases. The CDR3 length is 13 residues. CDR1 is MDHEN, CDR2 SYDVKM, per germline. The CDR3 DNA reads TGTGCCAGCAGTCCCGTGAGTTACACTGAAGCTTTCTTT. It encodes CASSPVSYTEAFF.

The chain couples TRBV28 to TRBJ2-7; 8 bases are shared with TRBD1. Germline trimming cut 4 bases from V and 1 base from J; bases unmatched to any gene: 6. This CDR3 is 15 amino acids long. CDR1 and CDR2 (germline): MDHEN, SYDVKM. CDR3 sequence reads: CASSSQGALSYEQYF. Written as DNA, the CDR3 is TGTGCCAGCAGTTCCCAGGGGGCCCTTTCCTACGAGCAGTACTTC.

The chain is built from TRBV7-8 and TRBJ2-5, with D perhaps given as TRBD1 or TRBD2 (5 bases each). The CDR3 length is 13 residues. Germline loops: CDR1 SGHVS, CDR2 FQNEAQ. Trimming shortened V by 5 bases and J by 2 bases, and 9 bases separated the two germline ends. The CDR3 bases are TGTGCCAGCAGCGAGGGACCACAAGAGACCCAGTACTTC. Translated: CASSEGPQETQYF. Full variable domain (rest looked up from reference TRBV7-8 and TRBJ2-5): GAGVSQSPRYKVAKRGQDVALRCDPISGHVSLFWYQQALGQGPEFLTYFQNEAQLDKSGLPSDRFFAERPEGSVSTLKIQRTQQEDSAVYLCASSEGPQETQYFGPGTRLLVL.

The chain has TRBV5-1 and TRBJ2-1; D is uncertain. This CDR3 has 12 amino acids. Germline V gene sequence: CDR1 SGHRS, CDR2 YFSETQ. Trimming pared 0 bases from V and 7 bases from J, leaving 5 bases between. The CDR3 DNA reads TGCGCCAGCAGCTTGGAAGGAAATGAGCAGTTCTTC. Protein: CASSLEGNEQFF.

The chain combines TRBV14 with TRBJ1-6; maybe TRBD1 (5 bases). Trimming shortened V by 0 bases and J by 11 bases, and 14 bases separated the two germline ends. The germline gives CDR1 SGHDN, CDR2 FVKESK. The CDR3 is 15 residues long. CDR3 nucleotide sequence: TGTGCCAGCAGCCAAGATCGAGGTGGGGGGGCACCCCTCCACTTT. Translation gives CASSQDRGGGAPLHF.

The gene calls are TRBV11-2 and TRBJ2-3; 13 bases map to TRBD2. V was pared by 7 bases and J by 6 bases, with 16 bases of the junction left unmatched. Germline V gene lookup returns CDR1 SGHAT and CDR2 FQNNGV. The CDR3 covers 18 residues. In DNA, the CDR3 is TGTGCCAGCACCCAAGGGGGGACTAGCGGGATTTCTCTGGATACGCAGTATTTT. Its translation: CASTQGGTSGISLDTQYF.

This chain uses TRBV2 with TRBJ2-7, with D possibly TRBD2 on 6 matching bases. The CDR3 length is 14 residues. V gave up 5 bases and J gave up 4 bases, with 15 bases separating them. CDR1 and CDR2 from the germline V gene are SNHLY and FYNNEI. The CDR3 loop is CASSRLGTGYEQYF. The CDR3 bases are TGTGCCAGCAGTCGACTCGGGACTGGGTACGAGCAGTACTTC.

This rearrangement joins TRBV2 to TRBJ1-5; D is uncertain. Germline V lookup: CDR1 SNHLY, CDR2 FYNNEI. V was shortened by 3 bases and J by 4 bases, with 13 bases between the two germline ends. The CDR3 consists of 15 residues. Written as DNA, the CDR3 is TGTGCCAGCAGTGATGGCGGATTACTAAATCAGCCCCAGCATTTT. It specifies CASSDGGLLNQPQHF.

In its sample, this clone is large. The chain carries TRBV27 and TRBJ2-6, with D maybe TRBD1 (6 bases). This CDR3 spans 15 amino acids. CDR1 is MNHEY and CDR2 is SMNVEV in the germline V gene (reference sequence). Deletions cut 8 bases from V and 2 bases from J, with 13 bases between. In DNA form, the CDR3 reads TGTGCCAGCTCCTTACAGGGCACTGGGGCCAACGTCCTGACTTTC. Its translation is CASSLQGTGANVLTF.